The rows below give T cell receptor beta chains drawn from one sample of a study of cytomegalovirus exposure and HLA in healthy donors. Some clones are missing from TCRdb's copy, which holds only in-frame ones; the method was immunoSEQ multiplex PCR. Of 150,000 to 200,000 clones detected, nearly 90% appear once; the ten largest clones hold 3.5% to 4.5%. Sequenced: PBMCs. These receptors were taken from a man younger than 35 in good health and CMV-seropositive. Each CDR3 is given with its conserved first and last residue. Each record gives: D gene, V gene, clone size, J gene, CDR3 protein, CDR3 DNA. A D gene is named only where the DNA matches it firmly. Clone sizes are given selectively: once, few, many, or a class where the clone is expanded.

TRBD1	TRBV28	NA	TRBJ2-7	CATSATTGSPYEQYF	TGTGCCACCTCCGCTACGACAGGGTCCCCATACGAGCAGTACTTC
NA	TRBV30	NA	TRBJ2-7	CAWSVGGAIYEQYF	TGTGCCTGGAGTGTCGGCGGGGCCATCTACGAGCAGTACTTC
TRBD2	TRBV15	NA	TRBJ2-1	CATSRVGTSLYNEQFF	TGTGCCACCAGCAGAGTCGGGACTAGCCTATACAATGAGCAGTTCTTC
TRBD2	TRBV5-1	NA	TRBJ2-3	CASSKPPVAGEDADTQYF	TGCGCCAGCAGCAAACCCCCCGTAGCGGGAGAAGACGCAGATACGCAGTATTTT
NA	TRBV5-4	NA	TRBJ2-2	CASSSKETGELFF	TGTGCCAGCAGCTCAAAGGAGACCGGGGAGCTGTTTTTT
NA	TRBV6-5	NA	TRBJ2-1	CASSYLLTEVNEQFF	TGTGCCAGCAGTTACTTACTGACAGAGGTGAATGAGCAGTTCTTC
TRBD2	TRBV15	NA	TRBJ2-3	CATSRAAAGVTDTQYF	TGTGCCACCAGCAGAGCTGCAGCGGGAGTTACAGATACGCAGTATTTT
TRBD1	TRBV5-1	NA	TRBJ1-1	CASSLGQGGMNTEAFF	TGCGCCAGCAGCTTGGGACAGGGTGGAATGAACACTGAAGCTTTCTTT
TRBD1	TRBV2	NA	TRBJ1-2	CASSEAETGEDGYTF	TGTGCCAGCAGTGAAGCCGAAACAGGGGAGGATGGCTACACCTTC
TRBD1	TRBV7-9	NA	TRBJ2-6	CASSFGTGARGANVLTF	TGTGCCAGCAGTTTCGGGACAGGGGCTCGTGGGGCCAACGTCCTGACTTTC
TRBD1	TRBV9	NA	TRBJ1-2	CASSNTGVGGNGYTF	TGTGCCAGCAGCAATACAGGGGTAGGTGGGAATGGCTACACCTTC
NA	TRBV5-1	once	TRBJ2-6	CASTQGSGANVLTF	TGCGCCAGCACCCAGGGGTCTGGGGCCAACGTCCTGACTTTC
NA	TRBV4-1	NA	TRBJ2-1	CASSRTAYNEQFF	TGCGCCAGCAGCCGGACAGCATACAATGAGCAGTTCTTC
TRBD1	TRBV7-8	once	TRBJ2-1	CASSPPPRDRGGYNEQFF	TGTGCCAGCAGTCCCCCACCACGGGACAGGGGGGGCTACAATGAGCAGTTCTTC
TRBD2	TRBV6-5	NA	TRBJ2-1	CASSFGTSAYNEQFF	TGTGCCAGCAGCTTCGGGACTAGCGCGTACAATGAGCAGTTCTTC
TRBD1	TRBV4-1	NA	TRBJ2-7	CASSQETGGRYEQYF	TGCGCCAGCAGCCAAGAGACAGGGGGCAGGTACGAGCAGTACTTC
NA	TRBV30	NA	TRBJ1-4	CAWSVSSGVGEKLFF	TGTGCCTGGAGTGTATCGTCAGGGGTTGGCGAAAAACTGTTTTTT
TRBD1	TRBV9	NA	TRBJ1-2	CASSVGQGNYGYTF	TGTGCCAGCAGCGTAGGACAGGGCAACTATGGCTACACCTTC
NA	TRBV11-2	NA	TRBJ2-1	CASSSIRGSYNEQFF	TGTGCCAGCAGCTCCATTAGGGGATCCTACAATGAGCAGTTCTTC
NA	TRBV20-1	NA	TRBJ2-7	CSATPGYEQYF	TGCAGTGCTACGCCAGGGTACGAGCAGTACTTC
NA	TRBV27	NA	TRBJ1-2	CASSPGTSNPYGYTF	TGTGCCAGCAGTCCAGGGACAAGCAATCCCTATGGCTACACCTTC
TRBD1	TRBV6-4	NA	TRBJ1-2	CASSDSNRGNYGYTF	TGTGCCAGCAGTGACTCGAACAGGGGAAACTATGGCTACACCTTC
TRBD2	TRBV9	NA	TRBJ2-3	CASSVAGGLTDTQYF	TGTGCCAGCAGCGTAGCGGGAGGCCTCACAGATACGCAGTATTTT
NA	TRBV7-2	NA	TRBJ2-5	CASSFGLLAAQETQYF	TGTGCCAGCAGCTTCGGACTTCTGGCGGCCCAAGAGACCCAGTACTTC
TRBD2	TRBV11-2	NA	TRBJ2-2	CASSVWGREGTNTGELFF	TGTGCCAGCAGCGTCTGGGGACGGGAGGGAACGAACACCGGGGAGCTGTTTTTT
NA	TRBV4-1	NA	TRBJ1-2	CASSRGEASNYGYTF	TGCGCCAGCAGCCGAGGGGAGGCGTCTAACTATGGCTACACCTTC
NA	TRBV5-8	NA	TRBJ2-2	CASSPGQVFTGELFF	TGTGCCAGCAGCCCGGGACAAGTATTTACCGGGGAGCTGTTTTTT
NA	TRBV13	NA	TRBJ1-4	CASSRVATNEKLFF	TGTGCCAGCAGCCGTGTAGCAACTAATGAAAAACTGTTTTTT
TRBD2	TRBV5-6	NA	TRBJ2-7	CASSLGGGLVVQEQYF	TGTGCCAGCAGCCTTGGAGGGGGACTAGTAGTACAAGAGCAGTACTTC
TRBD1	TRBV2	NA	TRBJ2-1	CASSELTGGSEQFF	TGTGCCAGCAGTGAATTGACAGGGGGTTCAGAGCAGTTCTTC
NA	TRBV5-1	NA	TRBJ2-6	CASSLPDGAGANVLTF	TGCGCCAGCAGCTTGCCCGACGGAGCTGGGGCCAACGTCCTGACTTTC
TRBD1	TRBV5-1	NA	TRBJ2-7	CASSLRDSTYEQYF	TGCGCCAGCAGCCTCCGGGACAGTACCTACGAGCAGTACTTC
TRBD1	TRBV4-1	once	TRBJ1-1	CASSRFGTDSTEAFF	TGCGCCAGCAGCCGCTTCGGGACAGATAGCACTGAAGCTTTCTTT
NA	TRBV6-5	NA	TRBJ1-1	CASSYSGPESTEAFF	TGTGCCAGCAGTTACTCTGGTCCCGAGAGCACTGAAGCTTTCTTT
TRBD1	TRBV11-2	NA	TRBJ1-2	CASSATGNYGYTF	TGTGCCAGCAGCGCGACAGGGAACTATGGCTACACCTTC
TRBD2	TRBV5-6	once	TRBJ2-7	CASSETGGPGYEQYF	TGTGCCAGCAGCGAGACGGGAGGGCCTGGGTACGAGCAGTACTTC
NA	TRBV5-1	once	TRBJ2-3	CASRELYTQYF	TGCGCCAGCAGAGAGCTTTATACGCAGTATTTT
TRBD2	TRBV25-1	NA	TRBJ2-7	CASSELAGGTDYEQYF	TGTGCCAGCAGTGAACTAGCGGGAGGGACAGACTACGAGCAGTACTTC
NA	TRBV6-1	NA	TRBJ1-2	CASNVGRYYGYTF	TGTGCCAGCAACGTGGGCAGGTACTATGGCTACACCTTC
TRBD2	TRBV11-3	NA	TRBJ2-1	CASSLLAGVVNEQFF	TGTGCCAGCAGCTTACTAGCGGGAGTGGTCAATGAGCAGTTCTTC
NA	TRBV10-3	NA	TRBJ2-2	CAIRGAGNTGELFF	TGTGCCATCAGGGGTGCGGGGAACACCGGGGAGCTGTTTTTT
NA	TRBV7-9	NA	TRBJ1-2	CASSLSDYGYTF	TGTGCCAGCAGCTTATCAGACTATGGCTACACCTTC
NA	TRBV11-2	NA	TRBJ2-7	CASSFFRGANYEQYF	TGTGCCAGCAGCTTTTTCAGAGGAGCTAACTACGAGCAGTACTTC
NA	TRBV10-3	few	TRBJ1-5	CAISDFGGYQPQHF	TGTGCCATCAGTGACTTCGGGGGGTATCAGCCCCAGCATTTT
NA	TRBV5-1	NA	TRBJ1-1	CASSLVESTEAFF	TGCGCCAGCAGCTTGGTGGAGAGCACTGAAGCTTTCTTT
TRBD2	TRBV5-3	NA	TRBJ2-1	CARSLDPSGRHRNEQFF	TGTGCCAGAAGCTTAGATCCAAGCGGGAGGCACCGCAATGAGCAGTTCTTC
TRBD1	TRBV7-9	once	TRBJ1-3	CASSLTGAGNTIYF	TGTGCCAGCAGCTTAACAGGGGCTGGAAACACCATATATTTT
NA	TRBV6-1	once	TRBJ2-2	CASSQNGGSGELFF	TGTGCCAGCAGTCAAAATGGGGGGTCCGGGGAGCTGTTTTTT
TRBD1	TRBV14	NA	TRBJ1-2	CASSRDRGLYLF	TGTGCCAGCAGCCGGGACAGGGGGCTTTACCTCTTC
NA	TRBV13	NA	TRBJ2-7	CASSLAPHGDEQYF	TGTGCCAGCAGCTTAGCCCCACACGGAGACGAGCAGTACTTC
NA	TRBV7-9	NA	TRBJ1-2	CASSFRENYGYTF	TGTGCCAGCAGCTTTCGAGAGAACTATGGCTACACCTTC